This is a list of T cell receptor beta chains from one sample in a study of blood T cells in healthy people across ages. TCRdb re-called the 5' RACE reads through MiXCR, storing one row per CDR3 protein. The data hold over a million distinct CDR3 sequences, with 42% observed a single time. The sample comprised blood. These receptors were taken from a woman aged 18-30 years in good health. CDR3s include the opening cysteine and the closing phenylalanine or tryptophan. The D gene is left open where the match is weak. Some rows have no size entry. The others give once, few or many, or a class for an expanded clone.

V: TRBV11-2; J: TRBJ2-1; D: -; size: -; DNA: TGTGCCGGCACCCTAGGGGATGAGCAGTTCTTC; CDR3: CAGTLGDEQFF
V: TRBV20-1; J: TRBJ2-7; D: TRBD1; size: few; DNA: TGCAGTGCCAACCGGGGACAGGGCTACGAGCAGTACTTC; CDR3: CSANRGQGYEQYF
V: TRBV6-2/TRBV6-3; J: TRBJ2-7; D: -; size: -; DNA: TGTGCCAGCAGTTACTCGGGGGAAGGCTTCTACGAGCAGTACTTC; CDR3: CASSYSGEGFYEQYF
V: TRBV20-1; J: TRBJ2-7; D: -; size: -; DNA: TGCAGTGCCGACGGTCTATCTGCCTACGAGCAGTACTTC; CDR3: CSADGLSAYEQYF
V: TRBV6-6; J: TRBJ2-3; D: TRBD2; size: few; DNA: TGTGCCAGCAGAAGGACTAGCGGGGGGGCAGATACGCAGTATTTT; CDR3: CASRRTSGGADTQYF
V: TRBV20-1; J: TRBJ2-2; D: -; size: -; DNA: TGCAGTGCTAGAACGGGGCATTTTGACGGGGAGCTGTTTTTT; CDR3: CSARTGHFDGELFF
V: TRBV28; J: TRBJ2-7; D: TRBD1; size: few; DNA: TGTGCCAGCAGTTCATGGACAGGTGCCTACGAGCAGTACTTC; CDR3: CASSSWTGAYEQYF
V: TRBV10-3; J: TRBJ2-7; D: -; size: -; DNA: TGTGCCATCAGTTCCTCGGGGGTGGTCTACGAGCAGTACTTC; CDR3: CAISSSGVVYEQYF
V: TRBV5-1; J: TRBJ2-3; D: TRBD2; size: -; DNA: TGCGCCAGCAGCCTTCCTAGCGGTCTCACAGATACGCAGTATTTT; CDR3: CASSLPSGLTDTQYF
V: TRBV20-1; J: TRBJ1-2; D: TRBD1; size: few; DNA: TGCAGTGCCCCCCCCCGGGACAGGGGACAGCCTGGCTACACCTTC; CDR3: CSAPPRDRGQPGYTF
V: TRBV7-9; J: TRBJ2-7; D: -; size: few; DNA: TGTGCCAGCGAAGGTAGCGGCTTCTACGAGCAGTACTTC; CDR3: CASEGSGFYEQYF
V: TRBV7-9; J: TRBJ2-7; D: TRBD2; size: few; DNA: TGTGCCAGCAGCGCGGCGGGAGTAACATACGATCAGTACTTC; CDR3: CASSAAGVTYDQYF
V: TRBV27; J: TRBJ2-7; D: -; size: -; DNA: TGTGCCAGCAGCCCACGGGAGAGGGTGGGCTACGAGCAGTACTTC; CDR3: CASSPRERVGYEQYF
V: TRBV4-1; J: TRBJ2-3; D: TRBD2; size: few; DNA: TGCGCCAGCAGCGTACCGGGACTAGCGGGAGGCCTCTCTAGCACAGATACGCAGTATTTT; CDR3: CASSVPGLAGGLSSTDTQYF
V: TRBV12-3/TRBV12-4; J: TRBJ2-7; D: -; size: -; DNA: TGTGCCTCTCACGGCGGGAACCACGAGCAGTACTTC; CDR3: CASHGGNHEQYF
V: TRBV20-1; J: TRBJ2-3; D: -; size: few; DNA: TGCAGTGCTAGAGCCCTCCGGGAGAGGATTACAGATACGCAGTATTTT; CDR3: CSARALRERITDTQYF
V: TRBV4-1; J: TRBJ1-5; D: TRBD1; size: -; DNA: TGCGCCAGCAGCCAAGTGAGCACACAGGGGAATCAGCCCCAGCATTTT; CDR3: CASSQVSTQGNQPQHF
V: TRBV10-3; J: TRBJ2-7; D: -; size: -; DNA: TGTGCCATCAGGGAAGGGGGGGCAAGGGACGAGCAGTACTTC; CDR3: CAIREGGARDEQYF
V: TRBV12-3/TRBV12-4; J: TRBJ2-6; D: -; size: many; DNA: TGTGCCAGCAGGGTCTCTGGGGCCAACGTCCTGACTTTC; CDR3: CASRVSGANVLTF
V: TRBV6-1; J: TRBJ2-1; D: TRBD1; size: -; DNA: TGTGCCAGTCCGAAAGAAGGGGGCCATGAGCAGTTCTTC; CDR3: CASPKEGGHEQFF
V: TRBV13; J: TRBJ2-7; D: TRBD2; size: once; DNA: TGTGCCAGCACCACAGGACTAGCGGCCTACAATGAGCAGTACTTC; CDR3: CASTTGLAAYNEQYF
V: TRBV29-1; J: TRBJ2-4; D: TRBD2; size: -; DNA: TGCAGCGTTGCGGGCGGGGGGTTCTTCTCCTACAATGAGCAGTACTTC; CDR3: CSVAGGGFFSYNEQYF
V: TRBV2; J: TRBJ1-2; D: -; size: few; DNA: TGTGCCAGCAACCCGGAGGGGGGGGATGGCTACACCTTC; CDR3: CASNPEGGDGYTF
V: TRBV7-3; J: TRBJ2-1; D: TRBD2; size: few; DNA: TGTGCCAGCAGCTTAGGTAGCGGGAGGAGTAGAAACAATGAGCAGTTCTTC; CDR3: CASSLGSGRSRNNEQFF